This entry is about one T cell receptor (beta chain). Its binding antigen is unknown. Base qualities are not provided; no much larger clone lies one nucleotide away. The time point tag for this specimen amounts to: newly diagnosed GD, antithyroid drugs for less than 3 months. RNA was extracted from PBMCs in TRIzol for both TCR sequencing and RNA sequencing. The diagnosis of Graves' disease was made according to American Thyroid Association guidelines. Patients for the study were recruited at an endocrinology department in Xi'an, China. Each patient gave 8.5 to 9.5 milliliters of peripheral blood, collected in an EDTA anticoagulant tube. PBMCs were isolated by Ficoll Paque Plus density gradient separation without further T cell sorting. An Agilent 2100 Bioanalyzer and agarose gel were used to assess RNA quality, and a NanoDrop 2000 was used to measure RNA concentration. CDR1 and CDR2, looked up from the germline V gene, are SGDLS and YYNGEE. A distance of 8 bases separates the germline ends of V and J, which lose 3 bases and 4 bases respectively. From cysteine to phenylalanine, the CDR3 is 12 amino acids long. Kept here is only the CDR3 DNA, which spans 36 bases and is read in frame from base 1.

This record belongs to a study of regulatory T cells in long-lasting Graves disease (dated by TCRdb to 2020 to 2023). Study-level background: Patients with newly diagnosed Graves' disease had been on antithyroid drugs for under 3 months. Patients with persistent Graves' disease were compared with patients with newly diagnosed Graves' disease using TCR sequencing and RNA sequencing of peripheral blood. A total of around 35 samples were covered by TCR sequencing, comprising roughly 13 persistent and approximately 20 newly diagnosed Graves' disease patients. The study was registered as a clinical trial and conducted in China.

Beyond this particular receptor, the publication reports: Sequencing and analysis were limited to the TCR beta chain. Compared with newly diagnosed patients, persistent Graves' disease patients had lower TCR Shannon entropy and fewer highly expanded clones, which suggests clonal expansion. Only peripheral blood was studied, because thyroid tissue, the primary lesion, was inaccessible. Persistent patients shared more public clonotypes among themselves (2,741) than newly diagnosed patients did (approximately 970). The authors noted that the small sample size was a limitation that may lower accuracy. TRBV28, TRBJ1-2 and TRBJ2-5 were preferentially used in persistent disease, while TRBV20-1 and TRBJ2-1 were favored in newly diagnosed disease.

The library was obtained by multiplex PCR. Sequencing was carried out with an Illumina HiSeq 4000. To build TCR beta libraries, CDR3 regions were amplified by Arm-PCR using iRepertoire HTBI primers. Gel purification was performed on PCR products prior to sequencing. The paper's data handling went like this. Gene usage analysis of CDR3 amino acid clonotypes used the 50 to 70 TRBV and about 13 TRBJ segments found across samples. COPE and FqMerger were used to merge the filtered high-quality paired reads into contigs. Contigs were aligned with BLAST to IMGT TRBV, TRBD and TRBJ reference genes, and CDR3 was defined per IMGT. Any clonotype with a frequency above 0.1% was counted as a highly expanded clone. Shannon entropy was used to measure repertoire diversity, and the Gini coefficient was used to measure V-J evenness. A clonotype found in more than one individual was treated as public. Starting from the raw public reads, TCRdb applied fastp trimming at Q25, assembled clones with MiXCR and retained in-frame beta chains. Every entry covers one CDR3 protein and lists the most common genes and DNA from its rows. In this record, the V and J calls reflect TCRdb's handling and not the investigators' own analysis. The sample table lists about 470,000 distinct CDR3 sequences, approximately 15% of them with a count of one. In total, the top ten clones hold over 15% of the sample.

The same specimen was also included in a second study, on T cells in Graves' hyperthyroidism and ophthalmopathy. As the second paper documents: Graves' hyperthyroidism was defined as stable when no progression to ophthalmopathy occurred over 18 months of follow-up. Hyperthyroidism patients were newly diagnosed, had a disease duration of under 2 months, and were aged 18 to 65 years. The study excluded patients with uncontrolled infections, other autoimmune diseases, pregnancy or lactation. Diagnoses were established on the basis of clinical symptoms, serum thyroxine and TRAb, thyroid ultrasound, and orbital computed tomography. A first-round RT-PCR of the TCR CDR3 used the HTBI primer set with the Qiagen OneStep RT-PCR kit. Most expanded thyroid clonotypes (frequency above 0.001) were also detected in blood, a finding suggesting that blood repertoires may reflect thyroid immune responses. Ophthalmopathy was separated from stable hyperthyroidism by a 13 V-J signature model, with around 88% sensitivity and about 81% specificity obtained in cross-validation and 80%/75% obtained in testing. During validation, the model predicted progression to ophthalmopathy a median of roughly 7.1 months ahead of onset, with around 65% sensitivity and around 73% specificity. To identify distinguishing TCR V-J signatures, a discovery cohort of about 100 patients was used, comprising fewer than 45 with Graves' ophthalmopathy and around 60 with stable Graves' hyperthyroidism. An independent validation cohort of fewer than 20 hyperthyroidism patients and 17 patients who later progressed to ophthalmopathy tested prospective prediction of ophthalmopathy. The approximately 100 discovery patients were randomly divided into training and test sets at a 7:3 ratio. In addition, the study compared T-cell repertoires in thyroid tissue and in blood from about 6 Graves' hyperthyroidism patients. After sampling, hyperthyroidism patients received methimazole starting at 30 mg daily, and ophthalmopathy patients received high-dose intravenous methylprednisolone. Libraries were constructed in a second round of multiplex PCR, after which size selection and purification were carried out. Paired-end sequencing of the libraries was performed with 100 bp reads on an Illumina HiSeq2000. Raw data were processed with SOAPnuke, discarding reads with adapters, uncalled bases, mean Phred below 15, or no exact constant-primer or identifier match. High-quality paired reads were merged with COPE v1.2.5, and unique nucleotide sequences were defined as clonotypes. Clonotypes were aligned to IMGT TRBV, TRBD and TRBJ reference segments using MiTCR v1.1. The analysis was restricted to V-J combinations with a frequency above 0.0001, which together covered around 99% of the repertoires. The TCS score was defined as F50 (clonal expansion) divided by E x V (chaos), with BLOSUM62-based TCRdist calculated between CDR3 peptides within each V-J. Welch's t-statistics and random forest reduced approximately 520 V-J features to roughly 13, which were used in a naive Bayes classifier (R e1071). No statistical method was used to set the sample size in advance, and investigators knew the group allocation. The paper reports TCR Vbeta CDR3 sequencing of approximately 140 peripheral blood samples: around 45 ophthalmopathy, fewer than 80 hyperthyroidism and about 17 progressor patients.

The sequence is built from TRBV9 and TRBJ2-7; the D gene is not confidently resolved. The receptor was isolated from a woman aged 25 to 39 with Graves disease. Donor details come from another sample of the same person, matched by shared clones. The sequencing here drew on peripheral blood mononuclear cells (PBMCs), taken at new diagnosis, from a patient treated with antithyroid drugs. The DNA sequence is TGTGCCAGCAGCGCGACGGAGTACGAGCAGTACTTC. It is translated as CASSATEYEQYF.